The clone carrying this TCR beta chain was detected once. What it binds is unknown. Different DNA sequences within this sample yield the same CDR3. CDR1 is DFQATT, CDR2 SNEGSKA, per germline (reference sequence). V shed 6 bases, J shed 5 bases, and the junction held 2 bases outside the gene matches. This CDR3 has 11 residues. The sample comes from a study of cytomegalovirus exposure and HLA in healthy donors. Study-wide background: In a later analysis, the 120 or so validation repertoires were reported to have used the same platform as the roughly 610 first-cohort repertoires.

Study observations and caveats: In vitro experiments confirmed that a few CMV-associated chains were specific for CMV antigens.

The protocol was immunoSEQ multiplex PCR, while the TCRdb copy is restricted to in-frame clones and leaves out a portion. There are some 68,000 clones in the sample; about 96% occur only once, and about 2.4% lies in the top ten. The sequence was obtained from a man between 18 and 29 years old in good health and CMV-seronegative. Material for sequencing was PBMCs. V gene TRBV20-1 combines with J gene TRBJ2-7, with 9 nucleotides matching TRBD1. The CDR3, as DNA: TGCAGTGCGACAGGGGGGAACGAGCAGTACTTC. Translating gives CSATGGNEQYF.